These 27 T cell receptor beta chains share one sample of origin, sequenced in a study of identical twins (dated by TCRdb to the mid-2010s). Receptors were amplified or captured by 5' RACE. The sample was run on an Illumina HiSeq 2000. TCRdb itself trimmed the public reads at Q25 with fastp, ran MiXCR and retained productive beta chains. Under each unique CDR3 protein, matching rows form one entry showing the most common genes and DNA. Across this sample there are roughly 720,000 distinct CDR3 sequences, with 15% to 20% seen only once. 10% to 15% of the sample is in the top ten clones. These data are also associated with another study on T cells expressing NK-cell markers.

Sample: PBMCs. The receptors originated from a woman aged 18-35 years in good health.

DNA of the CDR3: TGCAGTGCTCGGGGGGGATCTCAGCCCCAGCATTTT. It translates to CSARGGSQPQHF. V usage is TRBV20-1 and J usage is TRBJ1-5; weak D call: TRBD1 (5 bases). Germline lookup yields CDR1 DFQATT and CDR2 SNEGSKA (reference sequence). There are 12 residues in the CDR3. Trimming stripped 5 bases from V and 6 bases from J, with 11 bases between.

CDR3 bases: TGTGCCAGCAGTAACCCCGGACTGCGGAATTCACCCCTCCACTTT. It specifies CASSNPGLRNSPLHF. The chain is built from TRBV27 and TRBJ1-6; D is undetermined. Germline lookup yields CDR1 MNHEY and CDR2 SMNVEV (reference sequence). The CDR3 length is 15 residues. V was shortened by 5 bases and J by 7 bases, with 15 bases between the two germline ends.

The sample holds a few counts of this clonotype. V gene TRBV12-3 or TRBV12-4 combines with J gene TRBJ2-3; D not resolved. The ends were cut back, 0 bases at V and 6 bases at J, with 10 bases in the middle. This CDR3 region has 14 residues. The CDR3 coding sequence is TGTGCCAGCAGTTTAGCTAGTGGGTGGGATACGCAGTATTTT. Its translation is CASSLASGWDTQYF.

This clonotype was counted ten times or more. The rearrangement uses TRBV18 and TRBJ1-1, with D unresolved. CDR1 is KGHSH and CDR2 is LQKENI in the germline V gene. Trimming shortened V by 1 base and J by 0 bases, and 6 bases separated the two germline ends. CDR3 length equals 14 residues. The DNA of the CDR3 is TGTGCCAGCTCACCACAAGGCATGAACACTGAAGCTTTCTTT. Encoded protein: CASSPQGMNTEAFF.

A few counts support this clonotype. CDR3 residues: CASSPPSWRQGPGLPQETQYF. For the CDR3, the DNA is TGTGCCAGCAGTCCTCCCTCCTGGAGGCAGGGACCCGGCTTACCACAAGAGACCCAGTACTTC. The gene calls are TRBV28 and TRBJ2-5; D assignment may be TRBD1 or TRBD2 (5 bases each). V was cut by 5 bases and J by 2 bases, with 33 bases left in between. From germline, CDR1 is MDHEN and CDR2 SYDVKM. This CDR3 is built from 21 residues.

The genes are TRBV12-3 or TRBV12-4 and TRBJ2-6, with TRBD1 identical over 7 bases. CDR3 size: 16 residues. The junction had 7 bases not matched to a gene; V was cut back by 6 bases and J by 2 bases. The DNA for the CDR3 is TGTGCCAGCAGCCAGACAGGGTTTACTGGGGCCAACGTCCTGACTTTC. This codes for CASSQTGFTGANVLTF.

The CDR3 region is CASSLYGGQETQYF. CDR3 nucleotides: TGTGCCAGCAGCTTATACGGGGGGCAGGAGACCCAGTACTTC. This sequence joins TRBV7-8 and TRBJ2-5; possibly TRBD2 for D (7 bases). Trimming left V 2 bases short and J 5 bases short, with 12 bases between. The CDR3 length is 14 residues. The V gene's germline CDR1 is SGHVS and CDR2 FQNEAQ. The full variable domain, completed using reference TRBV7-8 and TRBJ2-5, is GAGVSQSPRYKVAKRGQDVALRCDPISGHVSLFWYQQALGQGPEFLTYFQNEAQLDKSGLPSDRFFAERPEGSVSTLKIQRTQQEDSAVYLCASSLYGGQETQYFGPGTRLLVL.

The chain carries TRBV12-3 or TRBV12-4 and TRBJ1-6; TRBD1 matches at 8 bases. Trimming took 7 bases from V and 14 from J; bases not matched to a gene: 16. The CDR3 runs 15 residues. CDR3 sequence reads: CASNYMWAGGNSLHF. The CDR3 nucleotides are TGTGCCAGCAATTACATGTGGGCAGGGGGCAATTCCCTCCACTTT.

The V gene is TRBV12-3 or TRBV12-4, the J gene TRBJ2-3; D unclear. The CDR3 consists of 17 residues. Trimming removed 2 bases from V and 3 bases from J, with 18 bases in between. CDR3 DNA sequence: TGTGCCAGCAGTTTAATCCAGGTGACCTTCTTAACAGATACGCAGTATTTT. Translating gives CASSLIQVTFLTDTQYF.

The chain is built from TRBV5-1 and TRBJ2-3; 9 bases agree with TRBD2. V lost 0 bases, J lost 0 bases, and 2 bases stayed unmatched. Per germline, CDR1 SGHRS and CDR2 YFSETQ. The CDR3 consists of 16 residues. The CDR3, as DNA: TGCGCCAGCAGCTTGGCTAGCGGGGCTAGCACAGATACGCAGTATTTT. Protein sequence: CASSLASGASTDTQYF. The full variable domain, completed using reference TRBV5-1 and TRBJ2-3, is KAGVTQTPRYLIKTRGQQVTLSCSPISGHRSVSWYQQTPGQGLQFLFEYFSETQRNKGNFPGRFSGRQFSNSRSEMNVSTLELGDSALYLCASSLASGASTDTQYFGPGTRLTVL.

The chain is built from TRBV19 and TRBJ2-7; D remains ambiguous. Trimming left V 4 bases short and J 0 bases short, with 10 bases between. Germline V lookup: CDR1 LNHDA, CDR2 SQIVND (reference sequence). The CDR3 consists of 14 residues. CDR3 in amino acids: CASSTSRNSYEQYF. The CDR3 DNA sequence: TGTGCCAGTAGTACGAGTCGTAACTCCTACGAGCAGTACTTC. Together with reference TRBV19 and TRBJ2-7, the CDR3 gives the full variable domain: DGGITQSPKYLFRKEGQNVTLSCEQNLNHDAMYWYRQDPGQGLRLIYYSQIVNDFQKGDIAEGYSVSREKKESFPLTVTSAQKNPTAFYLCASSTSRNSYEQYFGPGTRLTVT.

This chain joins TRBV29-1 and TRBJ2-2; 11 nucleotides line up with TRBD2. The junction had 4 bases not matched to a gene; V was cut back by 1 base and J by 6 bases. The CDR3 has 15 amino acids. Germline CDR1 reads SQVTM; CDR2 reads ANQGSEA. In DNA, the CDR3 is TGCAGCGTTGAAGTAGCGGGGGGGCCTCCCGGGGAGCTGTTTTTT. Translated, it gives CSVEVAGGPPGELFF.

This chain joins TRBV5-1 and TRBJ2-2, with 8 bases fitting TRBD2. This CDR3 region has 17 residues. V dropped 2 bases and J dropped 3; count of bases not matched to a gene: 9. Germline V gene sequence: CDR1 SGHRS, CDR2 YFSETQ. CDR3 protein: CASSFPESGGDTGELFF. CDR3 DNA sequence: TGCGCCAGCAGCTTTCCCGAAAGCGGGGGAGACACCGGGGAGCTGTTTTTT.

CDR3 DNA sequence: TGTGCCAGCAGTTACAGGGACGGGGGGATCGGGGAGCTGTTTTTT. Translation gives CASSYRDGGIGELFF. V usage is TRBV6-5 and J usage is TRBJ2-2; 7 nucleotides align to TRBD2. Trimming cost V 2 bases and J 7 bases; bases outside gene matches: 7. This CDR3 contains 15 residues. CDR1 is MNHEY and CDR2 is SVGAGI in the germline V gene.

This clonotype was seen ten or more times. The CDR3 DNA is TGCAGTGCTTCCCCGGGACCCGTCGCGAACACCGGGGAGCTGTTTTTT. This codes for CSASPGPVANTGELFF. This rearrangement joins TRBV20-1 to TRBJ2-2, with D perhaps given as TRBD1 or TRBD2 (5 bases each). The CDR3 runs to 16 residues. The germline V and J ends were trimmed by 5 bases and 0 bases, with 16 bases remaining between them. Germline CDR1 is DFQATT and CDR2 is SNEGSKA (reference sequence).

The gene calls are TRBV6-5 and TRBJ1-2; D is ambiguous. Germline CDR1 MNHEY, CDR2 SVGAGI. This CDR3 has 15 amino acids. V was cut by 2 bases and J by 3 bases, with 13 bases left in between. DNA for the CDR3: TGTGCCAGCAGTTACCGGTTAGGGCCCCACTATGGCTACACCTTC. Its protein is CASSYRLGPHYGYTF.

At least ten counts were recorded for this clonotype. The chain is built from TRBV19 and TRBJ2-7; D gene uncertain. Germline V gene data show CDR1 as LNHDA and CDR2 as SQIVND (reference sequence). V shed 1 base and J shed 3 bases, with 10 bases lying between them. The CDR3 runs to 14 residues. The CDR3 DNA sequence: TGTGCCAGTAGTATAGCCCCAGGTTACTACGAGCAGTACTTC. Amino acid sequence: CASSIAPGYYEQYF.

This clonotype was detected only a few times. CDR3: CASRRGLAAYEQYF. In DNA form, the CDR3 reads TGTGCCAGCCGACGAGGGCTAGCGGCCTACGAGCAGTACTTC. V gene TRBV6-1 combines with J gene TRBJ2-7; TRBD2 matches at 7 bases. The ends lost 8 bases at V and 2 bases at J; junction bases unmatched: 9. Per germline, CDR1 MNHNS and CDR2 SASEGT. There are 14 residues in the CDR3.

The chain carries TRBV14 and TRBJ1-1; D is ambiguous. Germline assignment: CDR1 SGHDN and CDR2 FVKESK. V shed 3 bases and J shed 3 bases, with 8 bases lying between them. CDR3 length equals 13 residues. This CDR3 reads CASSQVLDTEAFF. CDR3 nucleotide sequence: TGTGCCAGCAGCCAGGTTTTGGACACTGAAGCTTTCTTT. The whole variable domain, remainder taken from reference TRBV14 and TRBJ1-1, is EAGVTQFPSHSVIEKGQTVTLRCDPISGHDNLYWYRRVMGKEIKFLLHFVKESKQDESGMPNNRFLAERTGGTYSTLKVQPAELEDSGVYFCASSQVLDTEAFFGQGTRLTVV.

The CDR3 sequence: CASSIRTNRISYEQYF. The CDR3 coding sequence is TGTGCCAGTAGTATCCGGACAAACAGGATCTCCTACGAGCAGTACTTC. This chain uses TRBV19 with TRBJ2-7, with a weak D call TRBD1 (5 bases). V lost 3 bases and J lost 0, with 15 bases in between. Germline CDR1 LNHDA, CDR2 SQIVND (reference sequence). The CDR3 is 16 amino acids.

In this sample, this clonotype turned up a few times. The CDR3 sequence: CASSHLKTGLATPSSYNEQFF. CDR3 DNA: TGTGCCAGCAGTCATCTCAAGACGGGACTAGCAACCCCTAGCTCCTACAATGAGCAGTTCTTC. This chain uses TRBV11-1 with TRBJ2-1; 9 bases are a match to TRBD2. J lost 0 bases, V lost 6 bases, and 21 bases had no gene match. Germline loops: CDR1 SGHAT, CDR2 FQDESV (reference sequence). This CDR3 has 21 amino acids.

The rearrangement joins TRBV11-2 to TRBJ2-7; D may be TRBD2 (6 bases). Germline-derived CDR1 and CDR2 are SGHAT and FQNNGV. Trimming took 5 bases from V and 2 from J, leaving 16 bases between them. This CDR3 has 15 residues. The CDR3 reads CASSPFGGPTYEQYF. The CDR3 DNA sequence: TGTGCCAGCAGCCCCTTCGGGGGACCAACCTACGAGCAGTACTTC.

The rearrangement joins TRBV11-2 to TRBJ1-2, with TRBD1 matching over 8 bases. With 5 bases clipped from V and 8 bases from J, the junction kept 10 bases outside the gene matches. Germline CDR1 is SGHAT and CDR2 is FQNNGV. The CDR3 is made up of 14 amino acids. The CDR3 region is CASSRDRGQGGYTF. As DNA, the CDR3 is TGTGCCAGCAGCAGAGACAGGGGACAAGGGGGCTACACCTTC.

This clonotype was seen many times. This chain links TRBV6-5 with TRBJ2-7, with D unclear. The V end lost 6 bases, the J end lost 6 bases, and 12 bases lay between the germline ends. Germline loops: CDR1 MNHEY, CDR2 SVGAGI. The CDR3 consists of 12 residues. The CDR3 nucleotides read TGTGCCAGCAGAGGAAATGGTGCCGAGCAGTACTTC. It codes for CASRGNGAEQYF.

The chain employs TRBV20-1 and TRBJ1-6, with 8 bases fitting TRBD1. This CDR3 comprises 16 residues. The V gene end was trimmed by 0 bases and the J gene end by 9 bases; junction bases not matched to a gene: 10. Per germline, CDR1 DFQATT and CDR2 SNEGSKA (reference sequence). The CDR3 region has the DNA TGCAGTGCTAGAGATCGGATACAGGGGGAGAGTTCACCCCTCCACTTT. Residues: CSARDRIQGESSPLHF.

This clonotype was seen a single time. The genes are TRBV7-6 and TRBJ2-1, with D unclear. CDR1 is SGHVS and CDR2 is FNYEAQ in the germline V gene. The V end was cut by 2 bases, the J end by 5 bases, with 10 bases between. This CDR3 is built from 14 residues. The CDR3 DNA follows: TGTGCCAGCAGCTTACAGGTGGCTAACAATGAGCAGTTCTTC. Encoded protein: CASSLQVANNEQFF. The full variable domain, its missing parts supplied by reference TRBV7-6 and TRBJ2-1, is GAGVSQSPRYKVTKRGQDVALRCDPISGHVSLYWYRQALGQGPEFLTYFNYEAQQDKSGLPNDRFSAERPEGSISTLTIQRTEQRDSAMYRCASSLQVANNEQFFGPGTRLTVL.

This clonotype was counted a few times. V is TRBV20-1 and J is TRBJ1-1, with D perhaps TRBD1 (5 bases). The V gene lost 3 bases and the J gene lost 1 base, with 15 bases spanning the gap. The CDR3 is 15 residues long. Germline V gene data show CDR1 as DFQATT and CDR2 as SNEGSKA (reference sequence). The CDR3 DNA is TGCAGTGCTAGGGGAGGGGCGTCGGCGAACACTGAAGCTTTCTTT. It codes for CSARGGASANTEAFF.